This T cell receptor (beta chain) derives from a study of blood T cell repertoires in COVID-19. Profiling relied on immunoSEQ multiplex PCR, and the TCRdb table lists in-frame clones only, not all of them. The sample records 200,000 or so clones, more than 70% being singletons. CDR1 and CDR2 (germline): SGHDN, FVKESK. Trimming removed 0 bases from V and 1 base from J; junction bases left unmatched: 15. This CDR3 has 19 residues. The sequence derives from a woman in her late teens or twenties who had recovered from COVID-19. Sequencing was done on a sample of PBMCs or T cells enriched from blood (not recorded which). J is TRBJ2-7 and V is TRBV14; 7 bases map to TRBD1. CDR3 in amino acids: CASSQERSRGSLRSYEQYF. In nucleotides, the CDR3 is TGTGCCAGCAGCCAAGAACGGTCCAGGGGGTCCTTACGGTCCTACGAGCAGTACTTC.